This TCR beta chain was observed in a study of post-analysis software for immune sequencing data. TCR beta libraries were prepared from cDNA with unique molecular identifiers. TCRdb re-called the PCR reads with MiXCR, one entry per CDR3 protein. The sample has roughly 670,000 distinct CDR3 sequences, 59% seen once. This TCR derives from a girl aged 2 to 9 with multiple sclerosis. The sample taken for sequencing was blood.

The CDR3 bases are TGTGCCAGCAGTGATGGGAGTAGGATGGGTGATACGCAGTATTTT. Translating gives CASSDGSRMGDTQYF. V and J are TRBV25-1 and TRBJ2-3, with D tentatively TRBD2 (5 bases). From germline, CDR1 is MGHDK and CDR2 SYGVNS. The germline V and J ends were trimmed by 3 bases and 6 bases, with 16 bases remaining between them. The CDR3 consists of 15 residues.